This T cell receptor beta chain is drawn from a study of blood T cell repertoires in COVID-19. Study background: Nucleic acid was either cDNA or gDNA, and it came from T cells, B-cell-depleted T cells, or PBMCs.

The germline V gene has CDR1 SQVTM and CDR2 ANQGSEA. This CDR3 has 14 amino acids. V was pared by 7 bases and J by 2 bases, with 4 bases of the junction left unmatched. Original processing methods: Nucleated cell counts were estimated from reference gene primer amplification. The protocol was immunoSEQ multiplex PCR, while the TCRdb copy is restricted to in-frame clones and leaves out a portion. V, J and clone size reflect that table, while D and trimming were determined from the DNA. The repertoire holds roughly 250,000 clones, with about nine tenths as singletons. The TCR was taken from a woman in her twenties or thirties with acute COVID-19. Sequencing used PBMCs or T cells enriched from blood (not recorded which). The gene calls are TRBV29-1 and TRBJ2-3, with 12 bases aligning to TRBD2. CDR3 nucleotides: TGCAGCGCCAGACTAGCGGGAGTCACAGATACGCAGTATTTT. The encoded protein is CSARLAGVTDTQYF.